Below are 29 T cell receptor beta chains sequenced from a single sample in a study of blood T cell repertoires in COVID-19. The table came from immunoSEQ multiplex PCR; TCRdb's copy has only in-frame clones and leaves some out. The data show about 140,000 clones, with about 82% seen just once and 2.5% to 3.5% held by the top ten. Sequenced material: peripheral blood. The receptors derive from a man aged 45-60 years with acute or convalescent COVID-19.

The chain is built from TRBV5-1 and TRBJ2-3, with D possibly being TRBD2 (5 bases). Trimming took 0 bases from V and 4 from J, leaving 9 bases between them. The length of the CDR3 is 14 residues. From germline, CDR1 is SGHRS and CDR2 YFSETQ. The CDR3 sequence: CASSLAGVSDTQYF. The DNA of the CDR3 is TGCGCCAGCAGCTTGGCCGGGGTCTCAGATACGCAGTATTTT.

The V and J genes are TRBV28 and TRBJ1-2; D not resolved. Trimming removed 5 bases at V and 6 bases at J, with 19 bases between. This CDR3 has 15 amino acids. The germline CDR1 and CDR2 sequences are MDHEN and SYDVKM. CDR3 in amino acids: CASSPRAFEINGYTF. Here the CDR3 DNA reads TGTGCCAGCAGTCCGAGGGCCTTCGAGATTAATGGCTACACCTTC.

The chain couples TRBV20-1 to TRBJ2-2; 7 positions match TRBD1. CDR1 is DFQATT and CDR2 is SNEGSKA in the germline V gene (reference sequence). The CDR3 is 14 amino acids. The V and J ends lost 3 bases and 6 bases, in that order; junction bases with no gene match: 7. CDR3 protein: CSASSPTGAGELFF. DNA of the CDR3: TGCAGTGCTAGTTCGCCTACAGGGGCCGGGGAGCTGTTTTTT.

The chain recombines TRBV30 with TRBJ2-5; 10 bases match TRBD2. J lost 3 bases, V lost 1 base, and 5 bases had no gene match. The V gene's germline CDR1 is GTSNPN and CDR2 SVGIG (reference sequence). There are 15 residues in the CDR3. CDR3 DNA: TGTGCCTGGAGTGCGCCACTAGCGGGGAAAGAGACCCAGTACTTC. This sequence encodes CAWSAPLAGKETQYF.

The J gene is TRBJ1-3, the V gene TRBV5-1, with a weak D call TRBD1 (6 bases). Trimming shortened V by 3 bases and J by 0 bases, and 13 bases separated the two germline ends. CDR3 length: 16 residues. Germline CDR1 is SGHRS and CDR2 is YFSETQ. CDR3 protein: CASSYLGARSGNTIYF. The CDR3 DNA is TGCGCCAGCAGCTACTTGGGGGCCCGCTCTGGAAACACCATATATTTT.

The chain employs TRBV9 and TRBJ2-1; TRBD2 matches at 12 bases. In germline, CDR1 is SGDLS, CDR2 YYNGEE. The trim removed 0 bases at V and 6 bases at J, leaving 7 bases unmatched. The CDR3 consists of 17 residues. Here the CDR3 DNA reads TGTGCCAGCAGCGTAGCTCACTCGACTAGCGGGGGCAATGAGCAGTTCTTC. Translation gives CASSVAHSTSGGNEQFF.

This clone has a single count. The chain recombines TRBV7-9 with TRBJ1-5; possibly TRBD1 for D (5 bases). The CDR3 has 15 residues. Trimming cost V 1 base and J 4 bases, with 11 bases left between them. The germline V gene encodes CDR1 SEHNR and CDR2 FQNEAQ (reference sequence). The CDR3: CASSLEGGGNQPQHF. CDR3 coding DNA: TGTGCCAGCAGCTTAGAGGGCGGGGGTAATCAGCCCCAGCATTTT.

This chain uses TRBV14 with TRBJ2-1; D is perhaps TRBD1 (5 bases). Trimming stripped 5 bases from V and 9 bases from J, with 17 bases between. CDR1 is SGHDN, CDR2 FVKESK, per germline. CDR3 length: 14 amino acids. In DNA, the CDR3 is TGTGCCAGCAGCGACTTTGGCCGAAGGGGTGAGCAGTTCTTC. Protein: CASSDFGRRGEQFF.

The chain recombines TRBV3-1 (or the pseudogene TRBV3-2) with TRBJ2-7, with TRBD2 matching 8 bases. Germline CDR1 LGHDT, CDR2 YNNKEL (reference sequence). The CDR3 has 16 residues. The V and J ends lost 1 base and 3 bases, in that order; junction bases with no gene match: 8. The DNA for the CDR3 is TGTGCCAGCAGCCAAGTGGGGCGGGGGGTGAACTACGAGCAGTACTTC. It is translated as CASSQVGRGVNYEQYF.

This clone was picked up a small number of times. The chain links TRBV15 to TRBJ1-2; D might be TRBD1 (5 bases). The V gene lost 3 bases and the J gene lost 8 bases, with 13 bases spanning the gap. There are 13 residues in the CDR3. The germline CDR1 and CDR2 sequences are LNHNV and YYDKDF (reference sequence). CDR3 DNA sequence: TGTGCCACCAGCAGTTGGCAGGGCGCCGGCTACACCTTC. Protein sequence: CATSSWQGAGYTF.

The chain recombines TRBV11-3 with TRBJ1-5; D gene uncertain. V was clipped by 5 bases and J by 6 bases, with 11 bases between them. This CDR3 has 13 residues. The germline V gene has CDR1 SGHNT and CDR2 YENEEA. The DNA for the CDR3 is TGTGCCAGCAGCCCAGGAAGGTCTCAGCCCCAGCATTTT. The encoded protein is CASSPGRSQPQHF.

CDR3 region: CSVDGGRPGELFF. CDR3 in DNA: TGCAGCGTTGATGGAGGGAGGCCCGGGGAGCTGTTTTTT. The chain is built from TRBV29-1 and TRBJ2-2; D possibly corresponds to TRBD2 (6 bases). This CDR3 is 13 amino acids long. From germline, CDR1 is SQVTM and CDR2 ANQGSEA. V was shortened by 3 bases and J by 6 bases, with 11 bases between the two germline ends.

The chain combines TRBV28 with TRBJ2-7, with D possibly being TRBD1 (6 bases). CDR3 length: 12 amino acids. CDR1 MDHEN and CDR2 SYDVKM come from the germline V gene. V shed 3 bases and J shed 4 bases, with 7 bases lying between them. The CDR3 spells CASSFRGYEQYF. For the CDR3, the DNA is TGTGCCAGCAGTTTTAGGGGGTACGAGCAGTACTTC. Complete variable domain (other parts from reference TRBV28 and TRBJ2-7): DVKVTQSSRYLVKRTGEKVFLECVQDMDHENMFWYRQDPGLGLRLIYFSYDVKMKEKGDIPEGYSVSREKKERFSLILESASTNQTSMYLCASSFRGYEQYFGPGTRLTVT.

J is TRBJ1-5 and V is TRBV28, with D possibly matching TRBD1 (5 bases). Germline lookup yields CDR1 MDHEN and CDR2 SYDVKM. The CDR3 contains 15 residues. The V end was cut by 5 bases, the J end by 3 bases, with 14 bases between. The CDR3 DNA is TGTGCCAGCAGTCCCCGGGGGAATTACAATCAGCCCCAGCATTTT. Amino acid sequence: CASSPRGNYNQPQHF.

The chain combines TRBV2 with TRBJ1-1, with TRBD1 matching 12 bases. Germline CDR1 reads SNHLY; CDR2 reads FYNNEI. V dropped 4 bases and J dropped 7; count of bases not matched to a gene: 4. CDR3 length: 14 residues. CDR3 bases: TGTGCCAGCAGTGTGGGACAGGGGGCGGATGAAGCTTTCTTT. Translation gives CASSVGQGADEAFF.

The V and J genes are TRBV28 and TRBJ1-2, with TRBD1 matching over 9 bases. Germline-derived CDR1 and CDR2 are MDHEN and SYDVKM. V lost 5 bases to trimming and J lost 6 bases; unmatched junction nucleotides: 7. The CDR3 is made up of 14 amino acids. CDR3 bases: TGTGCCAGCAGTCCAGGGGGACAGGGACATGGCTACACCTTC. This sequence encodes CASSPGGQGHGYTF.

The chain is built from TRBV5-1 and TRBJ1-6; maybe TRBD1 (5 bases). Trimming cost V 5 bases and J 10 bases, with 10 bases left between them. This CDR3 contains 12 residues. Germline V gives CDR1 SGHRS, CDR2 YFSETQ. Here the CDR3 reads CASSQGGSPLHF. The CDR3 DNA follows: TGCGCCAGCAGTCAGGGAGGGTCACCCCTCCACTTT.

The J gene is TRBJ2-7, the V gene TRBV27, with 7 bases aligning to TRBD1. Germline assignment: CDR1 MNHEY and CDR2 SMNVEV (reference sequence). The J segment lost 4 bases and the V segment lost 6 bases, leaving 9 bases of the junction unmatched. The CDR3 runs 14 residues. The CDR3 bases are TGTGCCAGCAGAACCGGACAGGCGCTATACGAGCAGTACTTC. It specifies CASRTGQALYEQYF.

In DNA form, the CDR3 reads TGTGCCAGTAGTCCGAGACAGGGTGGCAATCAGCCCCAGCATTTT. Translation gives CASSPRQGGNQPQHF. The J gene is TRBJ1-5, the V gene TRBV19; the match to TRBD1 covers 7 bases. The CDR3 runs to 15 residues. Per the germline V gene, CDR1 is LNHDA and CDR2 is SQIVND (reference sequence). Trimming at V came to 5 bases and at J to 2 bases, leaving 6 bases not matched to a gene.

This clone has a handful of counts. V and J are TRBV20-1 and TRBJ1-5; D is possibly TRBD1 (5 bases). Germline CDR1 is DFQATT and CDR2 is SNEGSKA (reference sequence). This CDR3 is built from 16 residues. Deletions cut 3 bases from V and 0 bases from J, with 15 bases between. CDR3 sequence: CSASQGGSPSNQPQHF. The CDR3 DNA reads TGCAGTGCTAGTCAGGGTGGCAGCCCTAGCAATCAGCCCCAGCATTTT.

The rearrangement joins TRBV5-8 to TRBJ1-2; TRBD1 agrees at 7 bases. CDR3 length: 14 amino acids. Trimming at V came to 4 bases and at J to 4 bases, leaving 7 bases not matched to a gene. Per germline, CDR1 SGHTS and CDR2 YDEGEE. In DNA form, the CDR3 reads TGTGCCAGCAGCGTTCCGGGACAGATCTATGGCTACACCTTC. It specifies CASSVPGQIYGYTF.

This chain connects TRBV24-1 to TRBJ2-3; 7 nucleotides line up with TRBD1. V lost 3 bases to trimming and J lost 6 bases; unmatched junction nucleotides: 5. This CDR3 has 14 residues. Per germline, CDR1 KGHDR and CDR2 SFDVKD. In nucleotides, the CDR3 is TGTGCCACCAGTGATCCACAGGGGACGGATACGCAGTATTTT. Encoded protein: CATSDPQGTDTQYF.

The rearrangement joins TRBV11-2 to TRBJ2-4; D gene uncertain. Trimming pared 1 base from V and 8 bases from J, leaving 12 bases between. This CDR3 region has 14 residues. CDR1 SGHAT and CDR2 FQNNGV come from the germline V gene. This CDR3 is CASSLAVETDIQYF. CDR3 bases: TGTGCCAGCAGCTTAGCGGTTGAAACGGACATTCAGTACTTC. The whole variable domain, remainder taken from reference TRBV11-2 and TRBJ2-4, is EAGVAQSPRYKIIEKRQSVAFWCNPISGHATLYWYQQILGQGPKLLIQFQNNGVVDDSQLPKDRFSAERLKGVDSTLKIQPAKLEDSAVYLCASSLAVETDIQYFGAGTRLSVL.

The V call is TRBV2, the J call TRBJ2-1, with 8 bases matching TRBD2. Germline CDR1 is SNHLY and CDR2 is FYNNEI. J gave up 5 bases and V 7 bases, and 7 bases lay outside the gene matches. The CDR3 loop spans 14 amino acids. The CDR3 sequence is CASNGGASHNEQFF. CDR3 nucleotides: TGTGCCAGCAACGGGGGGGCTTCCCACAATGAGCAGTTCTTC.

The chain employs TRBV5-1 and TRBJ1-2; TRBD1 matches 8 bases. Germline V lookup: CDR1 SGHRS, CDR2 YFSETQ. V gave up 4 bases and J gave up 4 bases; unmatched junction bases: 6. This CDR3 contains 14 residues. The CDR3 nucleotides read TGCGCCAGCAGCCCGGACAGGGACGGCTATGGCTACACCTTC. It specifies CASSPDRDGYGYTF.

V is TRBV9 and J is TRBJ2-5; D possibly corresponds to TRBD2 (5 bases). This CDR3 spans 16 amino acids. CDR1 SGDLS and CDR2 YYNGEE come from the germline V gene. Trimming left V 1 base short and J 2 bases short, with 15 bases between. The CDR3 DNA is TGTGCCAGCAGCGTAAGTAGTCTAGCCGCGCAAGAGACCCAGTACTTC. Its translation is CASSVSSLAAQETQYF.

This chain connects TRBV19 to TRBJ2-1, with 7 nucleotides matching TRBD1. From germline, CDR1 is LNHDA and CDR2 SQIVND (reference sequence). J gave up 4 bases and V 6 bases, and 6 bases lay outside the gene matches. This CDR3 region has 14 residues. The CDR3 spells CASSPGTEYNEQFF. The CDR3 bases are TGTGCCAGTAGCCCCGGGACAGAGTACAATGAGCAGTTCTTC.

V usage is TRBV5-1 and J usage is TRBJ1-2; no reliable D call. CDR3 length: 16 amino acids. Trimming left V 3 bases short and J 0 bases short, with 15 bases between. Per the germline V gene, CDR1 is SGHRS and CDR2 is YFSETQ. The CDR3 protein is CASSSGRTTTNYGYTF. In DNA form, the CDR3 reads TGCGCCAGCAGCTCCGGACGGACTACAACTAACTATGGCTACACCTTC.

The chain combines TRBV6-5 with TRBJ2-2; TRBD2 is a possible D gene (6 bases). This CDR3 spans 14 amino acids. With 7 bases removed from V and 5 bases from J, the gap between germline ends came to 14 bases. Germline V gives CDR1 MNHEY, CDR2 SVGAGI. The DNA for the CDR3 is TGTGCCAGCATGGGTCAGGGAGGTACCGGGGAGCTGTTTTTT. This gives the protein CASMGQGGTGELFF.